This T cell receptor beta chain derives from a study of blood T cell repertoires in COVID-19. This CDR3 comprises 14 residues. Germline assignment: CDR1 SNHLY and CDR2 FYNNEI. The V and J ends lost 6 bases and 5 bases, in that order; junction bases with no gene match: 9. Recruits, aged about 18 to 95 years, lived in 24 US areas. Clinical history as reported by participants underpinned cohort assignment. Method: immunoSEQ multiplex PCR; TCRdb's copy keeps in-frame clones and lacks some. The sample lists 120,000 to 150,000 clones; around 83% were seen once. The receptor was derived from a woman aged 50 to 60 who had been exposed to COVID-19. The rearrangement uses TRBV2 and TRBJ1-2; the match to TRBD1 covers 7 bases. Sequenced material: PBMCs or T cells enriched from blood (not recorded which). The CDR3 DNA reads TGTGCCAGCAGAGAACCCGGGACAGCTTATGGCTACACCTTC. Translation gives CASREPGTAYGYTF.